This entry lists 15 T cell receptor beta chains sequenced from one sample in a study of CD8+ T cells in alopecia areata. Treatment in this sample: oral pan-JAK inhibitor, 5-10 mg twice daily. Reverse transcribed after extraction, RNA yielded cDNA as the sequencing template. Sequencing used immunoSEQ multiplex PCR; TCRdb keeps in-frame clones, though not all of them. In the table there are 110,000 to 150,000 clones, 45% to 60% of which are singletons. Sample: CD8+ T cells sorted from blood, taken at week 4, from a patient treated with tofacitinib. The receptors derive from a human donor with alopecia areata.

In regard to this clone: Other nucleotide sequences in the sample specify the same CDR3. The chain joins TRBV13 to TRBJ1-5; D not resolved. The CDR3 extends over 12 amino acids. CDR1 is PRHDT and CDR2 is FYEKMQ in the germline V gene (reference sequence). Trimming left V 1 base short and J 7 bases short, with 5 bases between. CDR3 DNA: TGTGCCAGCAGCTTAGAAGGCCAGCCCCAGCATTTT. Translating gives CASSLEGQPQHF.

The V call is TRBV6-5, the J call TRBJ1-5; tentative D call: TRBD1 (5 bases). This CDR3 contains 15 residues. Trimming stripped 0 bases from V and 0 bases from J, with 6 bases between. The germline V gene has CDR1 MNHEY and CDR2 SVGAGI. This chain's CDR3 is CASSYSGDSNQPQHF. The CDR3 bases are TGTGCCAGCAGTTACTCAGGGGATAGCAATCAGCCCCAGCATTTT.

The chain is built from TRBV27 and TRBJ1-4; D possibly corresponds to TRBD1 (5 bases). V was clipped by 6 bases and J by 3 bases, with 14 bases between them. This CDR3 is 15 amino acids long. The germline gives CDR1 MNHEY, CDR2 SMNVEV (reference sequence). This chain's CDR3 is CASSSTWGANEKLFF. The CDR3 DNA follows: TGTGCCAGCAGCTCGACCTGGGGGGCTAATGAAAAACTGTTTTTT.

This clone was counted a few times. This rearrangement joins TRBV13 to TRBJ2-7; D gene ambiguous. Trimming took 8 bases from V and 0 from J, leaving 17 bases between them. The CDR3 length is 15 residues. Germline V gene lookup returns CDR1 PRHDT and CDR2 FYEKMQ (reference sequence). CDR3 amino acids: CASVVWAASSYEQYF. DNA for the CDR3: TGTGCCAGCGTAGTTTGGGCGGCGAGCTCCTACGAGCAGTACTTC.

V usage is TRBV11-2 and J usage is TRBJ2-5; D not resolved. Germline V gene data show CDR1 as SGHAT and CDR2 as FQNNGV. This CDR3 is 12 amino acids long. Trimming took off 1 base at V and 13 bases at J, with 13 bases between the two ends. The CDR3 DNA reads TGTGCCAGCAGCTTAGTGTCGGCAGCTATGTACTTC. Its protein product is CASSLVSAAMYF.

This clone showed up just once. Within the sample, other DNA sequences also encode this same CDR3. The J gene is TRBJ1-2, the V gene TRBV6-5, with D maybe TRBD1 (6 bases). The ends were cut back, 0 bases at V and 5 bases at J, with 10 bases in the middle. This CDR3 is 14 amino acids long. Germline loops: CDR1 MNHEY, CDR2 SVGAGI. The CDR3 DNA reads TGTGCCAGCAGTTACTCGCAAGGGGGATATGGCTACACCTTC. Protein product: CASSYSQGGYGYTF.

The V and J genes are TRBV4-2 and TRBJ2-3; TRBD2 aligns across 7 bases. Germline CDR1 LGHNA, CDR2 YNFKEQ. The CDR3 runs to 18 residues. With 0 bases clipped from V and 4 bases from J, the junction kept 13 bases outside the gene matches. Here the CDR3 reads CASSQDPQVAGVADTQYF. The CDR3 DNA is TGTGCCAGCAGCCAAGACCCTCAGGTGGCGGGGGTTGCAGATACGCAGTATTTT.

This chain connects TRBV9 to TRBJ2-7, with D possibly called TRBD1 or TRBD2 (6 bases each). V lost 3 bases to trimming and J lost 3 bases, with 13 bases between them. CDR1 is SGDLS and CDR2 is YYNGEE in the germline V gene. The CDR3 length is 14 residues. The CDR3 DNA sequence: TGTGCCAGCAGCGCATCGGGGGCTATCTACGAGCAGTACTTC. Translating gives CASSASGAIYEQYF.

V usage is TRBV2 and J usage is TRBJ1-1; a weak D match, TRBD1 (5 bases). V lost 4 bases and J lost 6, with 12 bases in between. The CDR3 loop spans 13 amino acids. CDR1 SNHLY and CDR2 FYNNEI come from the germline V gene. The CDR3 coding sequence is TGTGCCAGCAGTGCAGTTGGGGGACCTGAAGCTTTCTTT. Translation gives CASSAVGGPEAFF.

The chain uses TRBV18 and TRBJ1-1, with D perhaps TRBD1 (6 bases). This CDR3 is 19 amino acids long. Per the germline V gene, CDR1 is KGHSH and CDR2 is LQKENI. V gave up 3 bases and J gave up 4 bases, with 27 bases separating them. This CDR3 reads CASSPTSFTGGEGGTEAFF. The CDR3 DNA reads TGTGCCAGCTCACCGACCTCATTTACGGGCGGGGAAGGGGGCACTGAAGCTTTCTTT.

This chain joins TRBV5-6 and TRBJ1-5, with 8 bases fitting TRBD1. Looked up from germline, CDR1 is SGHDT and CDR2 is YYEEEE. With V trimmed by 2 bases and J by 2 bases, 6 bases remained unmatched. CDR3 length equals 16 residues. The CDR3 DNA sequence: TGTGCCAGCAGCTTTGCAGGGGGCGGCGGCAATCAGCCCCAGCATTTT. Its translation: CASSFAGGGGNQPQHF.

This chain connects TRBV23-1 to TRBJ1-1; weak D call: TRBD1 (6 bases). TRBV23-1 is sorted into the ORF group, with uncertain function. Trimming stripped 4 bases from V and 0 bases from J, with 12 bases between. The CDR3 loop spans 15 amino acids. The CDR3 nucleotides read TGCGCCAGCAGTCCGGGAGGGGGGATGAACACTGAAGCTTTCTTT. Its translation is CASSPGGGMNTEAFF.

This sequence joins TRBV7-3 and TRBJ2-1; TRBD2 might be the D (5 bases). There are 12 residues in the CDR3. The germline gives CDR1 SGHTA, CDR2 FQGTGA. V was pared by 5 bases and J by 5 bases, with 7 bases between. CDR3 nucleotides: TGTGCCAGCAGCCTCGGGGACAATGAGCAGTTCTTC. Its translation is CASSLGDNEQFF.

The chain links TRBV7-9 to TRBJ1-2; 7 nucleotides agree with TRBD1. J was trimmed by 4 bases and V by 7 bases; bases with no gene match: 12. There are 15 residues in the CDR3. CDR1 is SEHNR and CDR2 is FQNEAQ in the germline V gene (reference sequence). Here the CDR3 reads CASTPPGTASYGYTF. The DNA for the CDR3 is TGTGCCAGCACCCCCCCCGGGACAGCCAGCTATGGCTACACCTTC.

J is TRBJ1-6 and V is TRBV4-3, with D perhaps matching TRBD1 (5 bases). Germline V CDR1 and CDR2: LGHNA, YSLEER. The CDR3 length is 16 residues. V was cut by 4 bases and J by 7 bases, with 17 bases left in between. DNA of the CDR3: TGCGCCAGCAGCCTAAGTCTGGCAGGGACCAATTCACCCCTCCACTTT. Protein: CASSLSLAGTNSPLHF.